The rows below give T cell receptor beta chains drawn from one sample of a study of glioma-infiltrating T cells after dendritic cell vaccination. Produced via immunoSEQ multiplex PCR; TCRdb's table is partial and in-frame only. This sample has tens of thousands of clones, with about 85% found just once. Here the sequenced sample was blood, taken after dendritic cell vaccination. The source of these receptors is a human donor with glioblastoma. The CDR3 runs from the conserved cysteine through the conserved F or W. D genes are given only for firm matches. Size tells how often a clone was seen (once, few, many) or the class of an expanded clone, and some rows leave it out.

>TRBJ2-2|NA|NA|TRBV9
TGTGCCAGCAGCGTAGAACGTCGGTTGGGTAGCGGACCCCTAAACACCGGGGAGCTGTTTTTT
CASSVERRLGSGPLNTGELFF
>TRBJ1-1|TRBD1|once|TRBV29-1
TGCAGCGTTGCTCCCAGGGGGCCGGGTAATGAAGCTTTCTTT
CSVAPRGPGNEAFF
>TRBJ2-6|NA|NA|TRBV7-3
TGTGCCAGCAGCAGAGGACAGCTCTCTGGGGCCAACGTCCTGACTTTC
CASSRGQLSGANVLTF
>TRBJ2-5|TRBD1|NA|TRBV4-1
TGCGCCAGCAGCCAGGGACAGGGTTGGGAGCAGTACTTC
CASSQGQGWEQYF
>TRBJ2-2|TRBD1|NA|TRBV27
TGTGCCAGCAGTTTAAGTGGCAGGGGGACCGGGGAGCTGTTTTTT
CASSLSGRGTGELFF
>TRBJ1-5|NA|NA|TRBV2
TGTGCCAGCAGTGAAATTAATAGCAATCAGCCCCAGCATTTT
CASSEINSNQPQHF
>TRBJ2-3|NA|NA|TRBV7-9
TGTGCCAGCAGCTCGGGACTCTTTTCGCTTCATACGCAGTATTTT
CASSSGLFSLHTQYF
>TRBJ1-1|NA|NA|TRBV7-2
TGTGCCAGCAGCTTTGCCGGGAACACTGAAGCTTTCTTT
CASSFAGNTEAFF
>TRBJ2-7|TRBD2|once|TRBV11-2
TGTGCCAGCAGCTTAGTGCGGGGGGCCTACGAGCAGTACTTC
CASSLVRGAYEQYF
>TRBJ1-1|NA|once|TRBV6-5
TGTGCCAGCAGTTACGATCAGGGGAACACTGAAGCTTTCTTT
CASSYDQGNTEAFF